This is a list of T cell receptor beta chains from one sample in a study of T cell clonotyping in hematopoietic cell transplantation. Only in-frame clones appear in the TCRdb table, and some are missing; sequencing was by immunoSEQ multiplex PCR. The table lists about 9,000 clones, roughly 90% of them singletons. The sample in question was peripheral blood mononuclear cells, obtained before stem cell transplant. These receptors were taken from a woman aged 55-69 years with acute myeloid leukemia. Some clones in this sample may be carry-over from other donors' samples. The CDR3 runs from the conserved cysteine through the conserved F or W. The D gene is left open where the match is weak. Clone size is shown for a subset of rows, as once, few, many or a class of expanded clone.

CDR3: CASSLWTGTYEQYF
DNA: TGCGCCAGCAGTTTATGGACAGGAACCTACGAGCAGTACTTC
J: TRBJ2-7
V: TRBV5-1
D: TRBD1
size: -

CDR3: CASSTGTNYGYTF
DNA: TGTGCCAGCAGCACCGGGACTAACTATGGTTACACCTTC
J: TRBJ1-2
V: TRBV7-9
D: -
size: once

CDR3: CASTKGLAGGVDTQYF
DNA: TGTGCCAGCACCAAGGGACTAGCGGGAGGGGTAGATACGCAGTATTTT
J: TRBJ2-3
V: TRBV6-6
D: TRBD2
size: -

CDR3: CASSKAGPVSGPQHF
DNA: TGTGCCAGCAGCAAAGCCGGGCCAGTATCTGGGCCCCAGCATTTT
J: TRBJ1-5
V: TRBV21-1
D: -
size: -

CDR3: CASSLAPGTNEKLFF
DNA: TGCGCCAGCAGCTTGGCCCCGGGTACAAATGAAAAACTGTTTTTT
J: TRBJ1-4
V: TRBV5-1
D: -
size: once

CDR3: CASSSRQGSNEQYF
DNA: TGTGCCAGCAGCTCGAGACAGGGTAGTAACGAGCAGTACTTC
J: TRBJ2-7
V: TRBV7-6
D: TRBD1
size: -

CDR3: CASSLEGTSGRERDTQYF
DNA: TGTGCCAGCAGCCTAGAAGGAACTAGCGGGAGGGAGCGAGATACGCAGTATTTT
J: TRBJ2-3
V: TRBV11-3
D: TRBD2
size: -

CDR3: CASSLEGLDSYEQYF
DNA: TGTGCCAGCAGCTTAGAGGGACTAGATTCCTACGAGCAGTACTTC
J: TRBJ2-7
V: TRBV11-2
D: TRBD2
size: -

CDR3: CASSPSSYEQYF
DNA: TGTGCCAGCAGCCCTAGCTCCTACGAGCAGTACTTC
J: TRBJ2-7
V: TRBV4-2
D: -
size: -

CDR3: CASTSLGGFTDTQYF
DNA: TGTGCCAGCACTTCGTTAGGGGGATTCACAGATACGCAGTATTTT
J: TRBJ2-3
V: TRBV28
D: -
size: -

CDR3: CASSLAGGYGYTF
DNA: TGTGCCAGCAGCTTAGCCGGGGGCTATGGCTACACCTTC
J: TRBJ1-2
V: TRBV11-2
D: -
size: -

CDR3: CASSLTGRAEAFF
DNA: TGCGCCAGCAGCTTAACAGGTAGAGCTGAAGCTTTCTTT
J: TRBJ1-1
V: TRBV5-1
D: -
size: -

CDR3: CASSLGEVAGGGETQYF
DNA: TGTGCCAGCAGTTTAGGGGAAGTAGCGGGAGGCGGAGAGACCCAGTACTTC
J: TRBJ2-5
V: TRBV28
D: TRBD2
size: once

CDR3: CAIRGSRVHEQYF
DNA: TGTGCCATCAGGGGGTCGAGGGTCCACGAGCAGTACTTC
J: TRBJ2-7
V: TRBV10-3
D: -
size: -

CDR3: CAWQRGRAGYEQYF
DNA: TGTGCCTGGCAGCGCGGGAGGGCAGGGTACGAGCAGTACTTC
J: TRBJ2-7
V: TRBV30
D: TRBD2
size: -

CDR3: CASSLIGVTNEKLFF
DNA: TGCGCCAGCAGCTTGATAGGGGTTACAAATGAAAAACTGTTTTTT
J: TRBJ1-4
V: TRBV5-1
D: -
size: -

CDR3: CASQGRPNTEAFF
DNA: TGTGCCAGTCAGGGCAGGCCGAACACTGAAGCTTTCTTT
J: TRBJ1-1
V: TRBV7-6
D: -
size: -

CDR3: CAWSLNTGATLSGNTIYF
DNA: TGTGCCTGGAGTCTGAATACTGGGGCCACTCTCTCTGGAAACACCATATATTTT
J: TRBJ1-3
V: TRBV30
D: -
size: -

CDR3: CASTGTGTGGVSGANVLTF
DNA: TGTGCCAGCACCGGGACCGGGACAGGGGGGGTCTCTGGGGCCAACGTCCTGACTTTC
J: TRBJ2-6
V: TRBV2
D: TRBD1
size: -

CDR3: CACFGLRMGSYEQYF
DNA: TGTGCCTGTTTCGGACTCCGAATGGGCTCCTACGAGCAGTACTTC
J: TRBJ2-7
V: TRBV6-1
D: -
size: -

CDR3: CASSERPSGRDYNEQFF
DNA: TGTGCCAGCAGCGAGCGGCCTAGCGGGAGGGATTACAATGAGCAGTTCTTC
J: TRBJ2-1
V: TRBV9
D: TRBD2
size: -